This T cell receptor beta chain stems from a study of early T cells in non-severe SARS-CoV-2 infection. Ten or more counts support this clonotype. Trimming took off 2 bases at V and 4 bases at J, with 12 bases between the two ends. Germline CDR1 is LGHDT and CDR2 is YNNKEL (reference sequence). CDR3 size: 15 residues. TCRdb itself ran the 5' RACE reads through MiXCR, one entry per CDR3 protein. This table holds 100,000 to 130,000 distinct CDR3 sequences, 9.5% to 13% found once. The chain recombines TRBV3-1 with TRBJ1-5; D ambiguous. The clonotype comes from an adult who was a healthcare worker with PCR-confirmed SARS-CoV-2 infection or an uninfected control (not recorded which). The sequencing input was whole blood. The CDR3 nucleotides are TGTGCCAGCAGCCAACGCGGTATAGGGAATCAGCCCCAGCATTTT. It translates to CASSQRGIGNQPQHF.